This T cell receptor (beta chain) was profiled in a study of response to subunit inactivated influenza vaccine. MiXCR was run by TCRdb on the RT-PCR reads, yielding one entry per CDR3 protein. The data show roughly 520,000 distinct CDR3 sequences, around 25% seen once. The CDR3 length is 15 residues. CDR1 SGHRS and CDR2 YFSETQ come from the germline V gene. Trimming removed 3 bases from V and 6 bases from J, with 19 bases in between. This clonotype was counted a few times. Source: CD4+ T cells sorted from PBMCs, taken about 5 days after vaccination. This TCR was recovered from a man between 50 and 59 years old who received an inactivated influenza vaccine. The chain is built from TRBV5-1 and TRBJ2-7; TRBD1 or TRBD2 may be the D gene (6 bases each). CDR3 DNA: TGCGCCAGCAGCTCGAATGGCGGGACAATAAGCGAGCAGTACTTC. Translation: CASSSNGGTISEQYF.